The rows below give T cell receptor beta chains drawn from one sample of a study of T-cell memory formation after mild COVID-19. TCRdb reprocessed the 5' RACE reads via MiXCR and lists one record per CDR3 protein. The table shows about 310,000 distinct CDR3 sequences, with 19% occurring only once. What was sequenced was PBMCs or a T cell subset sorted from them (not recorded which). The receptors shown here come from a man between 18 and 35 years old who had mild COVID-19 (a few samples of this study predate the infection). Cell type and time point are not known. CDR3s leave out the opening cysteine and the closing phenylalanine or tryptophan.

ASSSSGDKTPQH TRBJ1-5 TRBV9
AISAGSGGPGTDTQY TRBJ2-3 TRBV10-3
ASSLSGTGGYNEQF TRBJ2-1 TRBV7-6
ASSRTGLSEQY TRBJ2-7 TRBV6-2/TRBV6-3
ASSQAGAAGELF TRBJ2-2 TRBV3-1
ASSENFNYGYT TRBJ1-2 TRBV12-3/TRBV12-4
ASSPRGAPNTEAF TRBJ1-1 TRBV7-2
ASSGLPAGVETQY TRBJ2-5 TRBV27
ASSPRRLSPTDTQY TRBJ2-3 TRBV2
ASSLGTSSYYEQY TRBJ2-7 TRBV7-2
ASSLRQGHNTIY TRBJ1-3 TRBV7-9